What follows are 21 T cell receptor beta chains derived from one specimen sequenced in a study of blood T cell repertoires in COVID-19. TCRdb's copy holds only in-frame clones and misses some; the assay was immunoSEQ multiplex PCR. The table shows around 460,000 clones, with around nine tenths occurring only once. The sequencing input was peripheral blood. Source of these receptors: a man between 18 and 29 years old with COVID-19, enrolled during active disease.

The CDR3 spells CASSLRQGGTGELFF. The CDR3 DNA reads as TGTGCCAGCAGCTTAAGACAGGGCGGAACCGGGGAGCTGTTTTTT. The chain has TRBV9 and TRBJ2-2; TRBD1 matches 7 bases. Per germline, CDR1 SGDLS and CDR2 YYNGEE. Germline trimming cut 4 bases from V and 5 bases from J; bases unmatched to any gene: 8. The CDR3 has 15 residues.

This chain joins TRBV5-4 and TRBJ2-7; TRBD1 matches at 7 bases. The V and J ends lost 4 bases and 4 bases, in that order; junction bases with no gene match: 8. The CDR3 is made up of 14 amino acids. Germline V CDR1 and CDR2: SGHNT, YYREEE (reference sequence). Here the CDR3 DNA reads TGTGCCAGCAGCCCCGGACAGGACCAGTACGAGCAGTACTTC. Its translation is CASSPGQDQYEQYF.

The chain carries TRBV12-5 and TRBJ1-2, with 8 bases lining up with TRBD1. The CDR3 is 16 residues long. The germline V gene encodes CDR1 LGHNT and CDR2 FRNRAP. With 4 bases clipped from V and 8 bases from J, the junction kept 15 bases outside the gene matches. This CDR3 is CASGSNPGTGGLGYTF. In DNA form, the CDR3 reads TGTGCTAGTGGTTCAAATCCCGGGACAGGCGGGCTGGGCTACACCTTC.

The V and J genes are TRBV28 and TRBJ1-2; possibly TRBD1 for D (6 bases). V lost 4 bases to trimming and J lost 1 base, with 13 bases between them. The V gene's germline CDR1 is MDHEN and CDR2 SYDVKM. This CDR3 region has 15 residues. For the CDR3, the DNA is TGTGCCAGCAGTTCCGGCAGGGGAAGTAACTATGGCTACACCTTC. It is translated as CASSSGRGSNYGYTF.

The chain recombines TRBV6-5 with TRBJ2-1, with 7 bases matching TRBD2. This CDR3 region has 15 residues. Germline V lookup: CDR1 MNHEY, CDR2 SVGAGI. V shed 6 bases and J 8 bases; nucleotides not matched to a gene: 13. The CDR3 bases are TGTGCCAGCAGCCCCGGGACTACTCACGGCGATGAGCAGTTCTTC. The encoded protein is CASSPGTTHGDEQFF.

This clone turned up a few times. J is TRBJ1-3 and V is TRBV30; 11 positions match TRBD1. With 3 bases clipped from V and 0 bases from J, the junction kept 16 bases outside the gene matches. Germline-derived CDR1 and CDR2 are GTSNPN and SVGIG (reference sequence). CDR3 length: 20 amino acids. This chain's CDR3 is CAWRKSFGQGASSSGNTIYF. The CDR3, as DNA: TGTGCCTGGAGGAAGAGTTTCGGACAGGGGGCTTCAAGCTCTGGAAACACCATATATTTT. The full variable domain, its missing parts supplied by reference TRBV30 and TRBJ1-3, is SQTIHQWPATLVQPVGSPLSLECTVEGTSNPNLYWYRQAAGRGLQLLFYSVGIGQISSEVPQNLSASRPQDRQFILSSKKLLLSDSGFYLCAWRKSFGQGASSSGNTIYFGEGSWLTVV.

This clone was detected once. The chain combines TRBV27 with TRBJ2-1; D is undetermined. CDR1 is MNHEY and CDR2 is SMNVEV in the germline V gene (reference sequence). The CDR3 totals 14 residues. Trimming shortened V by 2 bases and J by 0 bases, and 5 bases separated the two germline ends. CDR3 in DNA: TGTGCCAGCAGTTTAGAGGACTCCTACAATGAGCAGTTCTTC. Amino acid sequence: CASSLEDSYNEQFF.

This chain uses TRBV6-5 with TRBJ2-5; maybe TRBD2 (6 bases). Trimming left V 7 bases short and J 2 bases short, with 11 bases between. CDR3 length: 13 amino acids. Germline-derived CDR1 and CDR2 are MNHEY and SVGAGI. The CDR3 bases are TGTGCCAGCACCCCCGGGGGTCAAGAGACCCAGTACTTC. This gives the protein CASTPGGQETQYF.

The chain has TRBV6-6 and TRBJ1-1, with D unresolved. The CDR3 spans 12 residues. Germline-derived CDR1 and CDR2 are MNHNY and SVGAGI (reference sequence). Trimming pared 5 bases from V and 1 base from J, leaving 5 bases between. DNA of the CDR3: TGTGCCAGCAGTGGGCAGAACACTGAAGCTTTCTTT. Amino acid sequence: CASSGQNTEAFF.

V and J are TRBV11-1 and TRBJ2-3; 8 bases fit TRBD2. Unmatched junction bases numbered 5, after V lost 1 base and J lost 2 bases. The CDR3 is 16 residues long. Looked up from germline, CDR1 is SGHAT and CDR2 is FQDESV (reference sequence). CDR3 residues: CASSLVAGRITDTQYF. The CDR3 DNA sequence: TGTGCCAGCAGCTTAGTAGCGGGGAGAATCACAGATACGCAGTATTTT.

V and J are TRBV4-1 and TRBJ2-7, with 11 bases identical to TRBD2. Per germline, CDR1 MGHRA and CDR2 YSYEKL. The CDR3 extends over 15 amino acids. V trimming: 1 base; J trimming: 3 bases; junction bases outside the gene matches: 2. This CDR3 is CASSQAGTSGYEQYF. CDR3 sequence (DNA): TGCGCCAGCAGCCAAGCCGGGACTAGCGGCTACGAGCAGTACTTC.

As regards this clone: Other DNA sequences in this specimen translate into the identical CDR3. This chain links TRBV24-1 with TRBJ2-2, with a tentative D call TRBD1 (5 bases). The germline V and J ends were trimmed by 7 bases and 2 bases, with 7 bases remaining between them. This CDR3 is built from 13 residues. The germline gives CDR1 KGHDR, CDR2 SFDVKD. This CDR3 is CATRDTNTGELFF. CDR3 in DNA: TGTGCCACCAGGGACACCAACACCGGGGAGCTGTTTTTT.

The chain combines TRBV5-1 with TRBJ1-6, with D maybe TRBD1 (6 bases). The V gene lost 0 bases and the J gene lost 8 bases, with 9 bases spanning the gap. The CDR3 runs to 14 residues. Looked up from germline, CDR1 is SGHRS and CDR2 is YFSETQ. The CDR3 bases are TGCGCCAGCAGCTTGGCTACAGGGTATTCACCCCTCCACTTT. Its protein is CASSLATGYSPLHF.

As concerns this clone: The germline gene is not matched at one end of the junction; a read error may be the cause. The chain combines TRBV7-9 with TRBJ1-2; TRBD1 aligns across 7 bases. The CDR3 runs to 16 residues. Germline CDR1 is SEHNR and CDR2 is FQNEAQ (reference sequence). The CDR3 DNA follows: TGTGCCAGCAGCTTAGGAAGGGGGCAATCTAAATATGGCTACACCTTC. The encoded protein is CASSLGRGQSKYGYTF.

The chain is built from TRBV14 and TRBJ1-6, with 7 bases matching TRBD1. The V gene's germline CDR1 is SGHDN and CDR2 FVKESK. The junction had 5 bases not matched to a gene; V was cut back by 5 bases and J by 10 bases. There are 13 residues in the CDR3. The DNA for the CDR3 is TGTGCCAGCAGCTTGACAGGGCCCTCACCCCTCCACTTT. It specifies CASSLTGPSPLHF.

This chain joins TRBV4-2 and TRBJ2-2, with 10 positions matching TRBD2. V dropped 0 bases and J dropped 6; count of bases not matched to a gene: 4. The germline CDR1 and CDR2 sequences are LGHNA and YNFKEQ. The CDR3 sequence is 16 residues long. CDR3 protein: CASSQDLSGRAGELFF. As DNA, the CDR3 is TGTGCCAGCAGCCAAGATTTGAGCGGGAGGGCCGGGGAGCTGTTTTTT.

This chain links TRBV6-1 with TRBJ2-3, with a tentative D call TRBD2 (5 bases). V was shortened by 3 bases and J by 5 bases, with 9 bases between the two germline ends. CDR1 is MNHNS, CDR2 SASEGT, per germline. The CDR3 spans 13 residues. The CDR3 bases are TGTGCCAGCAGTGAGGCGGGTGAAGATACGCAGTATTTT. Encoded protein: CASSEAGEDTQYF.

The V and J genes are TRBV11-3 and TRBJ2-5, with D hard to call. This CDR3 spans 14 amino acids. Trimming removed 3 bases at V and 1 base at J, with 9 bases between. Germline CDR1 reads SGHNT; CDR2 reads YENEEA. The CDR3 region has the DNA TGTGCCAGCAGCTTGGGCAGTATCCAAGAGACCCAGTACTTC. Protein product: CASSLGSIQETQYF.

J is TRBJ2-7 and V is TRBV6-5; the D gene is possibly TRBD1 (5 bases). The CDR3 length is 14 residues. Germline V gene sequence: CDR1 MNHEY, CDR2 SVGAGI. V lost 6 bases, J lost 2 bases, and 14 bases lay in between. The CDR3 nucleotides read TGTGCCAGCAGGAAGACAGCCTCTACCTACGAGCAGTACTTC. It is translated as CASRKTASTYEQYF.

CDR3: CASSGPGQGMDGYEQYF. DNA for the CDR3: TGTGCCAGCAGTGGGCCGGGACAGGGAATGGATGGGTACGAGCAGTACTTC. The genes are TRBV6-1 and TRBJ2-7, with 9 bases aligning to TRBD1. CDR3 length: 17 residues. The trim removed 4 bases at V and 4 bases at J, leaving 14 bases unmatched. Germline V lookup: CDR1 MNHNS, CDR2 SASEGT.

The V and J genes are TRBV4-1 and TRBJ2-3, with D unresolved. CDR3 size: 14 residues. Germline assignment: CDR1 MGHRA and CDR2 YSYEKL. The germline V and J ends were trimmed by 3 bases and 3 bases, with 10 bases remaining between them. As DNA, the CDR3 is TGCGCCAGCAGCCAGGCCCCCAAAACAGATACGCAGTATTTT. It encodes CASSQAPKTDTQYF.